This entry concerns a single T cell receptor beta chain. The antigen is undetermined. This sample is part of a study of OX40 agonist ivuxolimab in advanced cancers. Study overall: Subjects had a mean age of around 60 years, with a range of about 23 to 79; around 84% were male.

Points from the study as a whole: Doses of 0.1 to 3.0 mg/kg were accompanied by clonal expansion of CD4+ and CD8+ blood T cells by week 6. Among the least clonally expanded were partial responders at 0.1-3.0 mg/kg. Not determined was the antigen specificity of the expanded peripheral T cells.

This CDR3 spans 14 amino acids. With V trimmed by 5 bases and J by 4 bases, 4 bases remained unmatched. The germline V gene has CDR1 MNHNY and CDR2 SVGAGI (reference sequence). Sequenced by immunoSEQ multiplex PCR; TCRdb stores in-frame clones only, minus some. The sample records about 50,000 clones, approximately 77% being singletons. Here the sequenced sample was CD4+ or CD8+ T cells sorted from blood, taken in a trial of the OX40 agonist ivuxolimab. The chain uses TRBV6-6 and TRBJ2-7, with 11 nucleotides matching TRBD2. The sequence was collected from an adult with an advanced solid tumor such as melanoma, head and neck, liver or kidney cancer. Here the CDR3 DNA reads TGTGCCAGCAGTCAGACTAGCGGGACGTACGAGCAGTACTTC. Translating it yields CASSQTSGTYEQYF.